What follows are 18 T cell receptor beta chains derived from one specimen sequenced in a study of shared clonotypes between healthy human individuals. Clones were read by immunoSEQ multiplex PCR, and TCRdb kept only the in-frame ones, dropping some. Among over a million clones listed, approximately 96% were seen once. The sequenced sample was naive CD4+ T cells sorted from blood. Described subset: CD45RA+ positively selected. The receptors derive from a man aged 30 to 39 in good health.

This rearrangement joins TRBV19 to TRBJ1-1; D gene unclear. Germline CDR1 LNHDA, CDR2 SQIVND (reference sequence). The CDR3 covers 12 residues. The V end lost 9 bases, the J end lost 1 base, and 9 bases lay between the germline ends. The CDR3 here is CASRTSNTEAFF. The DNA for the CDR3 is TGTGCCAGCCGGACGTCGAACACTGAAGCTTTCTTT.

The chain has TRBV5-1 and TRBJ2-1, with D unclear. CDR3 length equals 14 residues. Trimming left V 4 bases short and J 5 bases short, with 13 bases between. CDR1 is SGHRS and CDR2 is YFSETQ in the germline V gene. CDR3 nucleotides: TGCGCCAGCAGCCCCGGGCGGCTCGACAATGAGCAGTTCTTC. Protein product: CASSPGRLDNEQFF.

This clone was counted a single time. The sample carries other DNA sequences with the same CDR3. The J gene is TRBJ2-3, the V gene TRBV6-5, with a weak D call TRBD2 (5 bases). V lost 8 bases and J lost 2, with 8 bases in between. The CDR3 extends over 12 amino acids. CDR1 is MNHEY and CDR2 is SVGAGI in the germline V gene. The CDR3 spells CASSDSTDTQYF. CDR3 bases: TGTGCCAGCTCGGACTCCACAGATACGCAGTATTTT.

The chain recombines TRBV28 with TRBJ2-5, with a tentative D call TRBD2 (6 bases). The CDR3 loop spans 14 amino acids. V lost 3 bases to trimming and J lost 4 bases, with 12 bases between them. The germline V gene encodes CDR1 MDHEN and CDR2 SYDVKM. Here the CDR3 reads CASSFGGLAETQYF. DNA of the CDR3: TGTGCCAGCAGTTTTGGGGGGTTGGCAGAGACCCAGTACTTC.

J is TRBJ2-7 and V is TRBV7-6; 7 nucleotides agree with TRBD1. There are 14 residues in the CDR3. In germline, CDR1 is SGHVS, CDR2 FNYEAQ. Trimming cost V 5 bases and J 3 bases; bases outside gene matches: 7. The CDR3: CASSLRTGSYEQYF. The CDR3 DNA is TGTGCCAGCAGCCTAAGGACAGGTAGCTACGAGCAGTACTTC.

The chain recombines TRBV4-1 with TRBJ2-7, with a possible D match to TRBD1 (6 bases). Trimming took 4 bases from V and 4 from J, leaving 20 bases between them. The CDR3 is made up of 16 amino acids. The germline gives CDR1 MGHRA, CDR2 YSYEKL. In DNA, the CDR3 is TGCGCCAGCAGCCTCGACAGGACTTCTACTGAATACGAGCAGTACTTC. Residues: CASSLDRTSTEYEQYF.

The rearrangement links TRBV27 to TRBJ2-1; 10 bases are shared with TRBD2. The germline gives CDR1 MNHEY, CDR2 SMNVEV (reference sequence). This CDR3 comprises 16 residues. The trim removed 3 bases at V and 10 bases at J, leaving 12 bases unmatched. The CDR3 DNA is TGTGCCAGCAGTTTCCTCGGGACTAGCGTTAGCAGGGAGCAGTTCTTC. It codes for CASSFLGTSVSREQFF.

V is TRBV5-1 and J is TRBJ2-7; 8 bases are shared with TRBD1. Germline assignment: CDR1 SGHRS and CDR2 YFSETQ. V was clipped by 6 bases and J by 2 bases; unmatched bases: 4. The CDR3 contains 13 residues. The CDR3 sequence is CASKGQDAYEQYF. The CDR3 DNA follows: TGCGCCAGCAAGGGACAGGATGCCTACGAGCAGTACTTC. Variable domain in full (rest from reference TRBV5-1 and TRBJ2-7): KAGVTQTPRYLIKTRGQQVTLSCSPISGHRSVSWYQQTPGQGLQFLFEYFSETQRNKGNFPGRFSGRQFSNSRSEMNVSTLELGDSALYLCASKGQDAYEQYFGPGTRLTVT.

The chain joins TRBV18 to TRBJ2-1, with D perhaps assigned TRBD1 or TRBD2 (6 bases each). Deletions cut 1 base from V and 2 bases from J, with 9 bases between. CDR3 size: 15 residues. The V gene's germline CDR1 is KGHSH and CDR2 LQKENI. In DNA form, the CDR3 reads TGTGCCAGCTCACCACGGAGGGGGACCTACAATGAGCAGTTCTTC. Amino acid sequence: CASSPRRGTYNEQFF.

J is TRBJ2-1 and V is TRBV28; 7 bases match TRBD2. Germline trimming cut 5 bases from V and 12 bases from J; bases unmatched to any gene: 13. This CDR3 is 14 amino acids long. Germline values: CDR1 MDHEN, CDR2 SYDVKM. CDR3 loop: CASSATTSALRQFF. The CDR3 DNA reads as TGTGCCAGCAGTGCCACCACTAGCGCCCTTAGGCAGTTCTTC.

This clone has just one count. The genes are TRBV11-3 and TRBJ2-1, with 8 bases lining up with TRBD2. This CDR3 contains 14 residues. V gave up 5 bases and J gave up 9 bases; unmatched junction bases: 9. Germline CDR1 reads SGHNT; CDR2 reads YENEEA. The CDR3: CASSPGGTRPEQFF. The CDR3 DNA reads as TGTGCCAGCAGCCCGGGGGGGACCCGCCCTGAGCAGTTCTTC.

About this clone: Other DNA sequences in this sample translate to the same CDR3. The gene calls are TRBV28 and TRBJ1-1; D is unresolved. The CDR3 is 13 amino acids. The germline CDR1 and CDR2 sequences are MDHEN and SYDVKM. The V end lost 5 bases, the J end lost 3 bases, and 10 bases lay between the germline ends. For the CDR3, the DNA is TGTGCCAGCAGTCTTCGGAGGGACACTGAAGCTTTCTTT. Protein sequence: CASSLRRDTEAFF.

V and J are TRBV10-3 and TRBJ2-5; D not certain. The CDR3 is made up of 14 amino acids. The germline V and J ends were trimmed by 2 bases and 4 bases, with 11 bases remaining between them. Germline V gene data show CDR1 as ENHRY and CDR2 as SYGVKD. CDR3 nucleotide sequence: TGTGCCATCAGTGAGGGTGGTTTGAGAGAGACCCAGTACTTC. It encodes CAISEGGLRETQYF.

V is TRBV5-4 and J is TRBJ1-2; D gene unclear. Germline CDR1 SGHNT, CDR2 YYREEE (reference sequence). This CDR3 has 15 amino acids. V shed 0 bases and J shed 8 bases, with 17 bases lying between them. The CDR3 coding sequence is TGTGCCAGCAGCTTGGCCGGTTATGCGGTAAACGGCTACACCTTC. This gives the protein CASSLAGYAVNGYTF.

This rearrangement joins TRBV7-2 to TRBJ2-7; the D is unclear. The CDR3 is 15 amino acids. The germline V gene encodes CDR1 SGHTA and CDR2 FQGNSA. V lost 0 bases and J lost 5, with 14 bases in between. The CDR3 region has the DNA TGTGCCAGCAGCTTAGCGACGGCCGTGCTTCACGAGCAGTACTTC. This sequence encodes CASSLATAVLHEQYF.

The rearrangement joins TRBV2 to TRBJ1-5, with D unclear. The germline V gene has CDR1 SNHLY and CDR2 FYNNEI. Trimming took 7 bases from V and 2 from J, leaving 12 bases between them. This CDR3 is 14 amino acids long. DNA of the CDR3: TGTGCCAGCACGGCTGGTGAGGGCAATCAGCCCCAGCATTTT. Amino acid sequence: CASTAGEGNQPQHF.

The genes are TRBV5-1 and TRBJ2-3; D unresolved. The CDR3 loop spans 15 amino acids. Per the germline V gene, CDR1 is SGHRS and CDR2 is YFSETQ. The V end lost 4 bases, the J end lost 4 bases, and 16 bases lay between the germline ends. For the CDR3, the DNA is TGCGCCAGCAGCACGGCCAAGGGTGGTGCAGATACGCAGTATTTT. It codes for CASSTAKGGADTQYF.

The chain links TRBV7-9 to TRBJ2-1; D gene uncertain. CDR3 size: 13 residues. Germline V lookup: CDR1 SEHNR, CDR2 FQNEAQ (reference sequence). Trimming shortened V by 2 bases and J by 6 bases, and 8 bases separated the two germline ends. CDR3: CASSLIGANEQFF. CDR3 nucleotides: TGTGCCAGCAGCTTAATAGGAGCCAATGAGCAGTTCTTC. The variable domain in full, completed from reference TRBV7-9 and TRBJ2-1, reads DTGVSQNPRHKITKRGQNVTFRCDPISEHNRLYWYRQTLGQGPEFLTYFQNEAQLEKSRLLSDRFSAERPKGSFSTLEIQRTEQGDSAMYLCASSLIGANEQFFGPGTRLTVL.